These 9 T cell receptor beta chains came from one sample sequenced in a study of Ad26.COV2.S vaccination and SARS-CoV-2 variants. Measured with immunoSEQ multiplex PCR; TCRdb has only the in-frame clones, and not every one. The sample has around 300,000 clones; 65% to 90% are singletons. Described treatment: about 20 received Ad26.COV2.S at low or high dose, single or two shots; about 5 received placebo; per-sample allocation not given. Collection of samples fell on day 63 after the first vaccine or placebo injection. This material consisted of peripheral blood, taken in a trial of Ad26.COV2.S vaccine versus placebo. These receptor sequences come from a person aged 18 to 65 who received the Ad26.COV2.S COVID-19 vaccine or a placebo.

The genes are TRBV28 and TRBJ2-3; 10 bases match TRBD1. The V segment lost 2 bases and the J segment 2 bases; nucleotides outside the gene matches: 4. The CDR3 spans 16 residues. CDR1 is MDHEN, CDR2 SYDVKM, per germline. CDR3 sequence: CASSLGQGGLTDTQYF. CDR3 DNA sequence: TGTGCCAGCAGTTTAGGACAGGGGGGACTCACAGATACGCAGTATTTT.

The rearrangement joins TRBV28 to TRBJ1-1; D is perhaps TRBD1 (6 bases). This CDR3 comprises 14 residues. Germline V gene lookup returns CDR1 MDHEN and CDR2 SYDVKM. The V gene lost 7 bases and the J gene lost 3 bases, with 15 bases spanning the gap. CDR3: CASTPGGPDTEAFF. In DNA, the CDR3 is TGTGCCAGCACCCCGGGGGGGCCGGACACTGAAGCTTTCTTT.

The rearrangement links TRBV29-1 to TRBJ2-3; TRBD2 agrees at 13 bases. The germline V gene has CDR1 SQVTM and CDR2 ANQGSEA. After removal of 1 base from V and 1 base from J, the junction contained 2 bases not matched to a gene. The CDR3 totals 16 residues. In DNA form, the CDR3 reads TGCAGCGTTGAAGGCGGACTAGCGGGGGGCACAGATACGCAGTATTTT. The encoded protein is CSVEGGLAGGTDTQYF.

The V gene is TRBV5-6, the J gene TRBJ1-2; no clear D gene. The CDR3 length is 14 residues. Germline lookup yields CDR1 SGHDT and CDR2 YYEEEE. V shed 4 bases and J shed 3 bases, with 13 bases lying between them. DNA of the CDR3: TGTGCCAGCAGCGTAAATGGTAATTACTATGGCTACACCTTC. Translating it yields CASSVNGNYYGYTF.

This clone was observed once. As DNA, the CDR3 is TGTGCCATCAGTGATGCGCGGCAGGGGTCAGATACGCAGTATTTT. It encodes CAISDARQGSDTQYF. The rearrangement joins TRBV10-3 to TRBJ2-3, with D possibly being TRBD1 (6 bases). The germline V gene encodes CDR1 ENHRY and CDR2 SYGVKD. This CDR3 spans 15 amino acids. V was pared by 3 bases and J by 4 bases, with 14 bases between.

The chain joins TRBV28 to TRBJ2-1; 11 bases line up with TRBD2. The CDR3 runs 19 residues. Germline V gene lookup returns CDR1 MDHEN and CDR2 SYDVKM. The V gene end was trimmed by 5 bases and the J gene end by 9 bases; junction bases not matched to a gene: 21. For the CDR3, the DNA is TGTGCCAGCAGTCCCGCCGGAGGACTAGCGGGCGCGAAATTATCTGAGCAGTTCTTC. Amino acids: CASSPAGGLAGAKLSEQFF. Complete variable domain (other parts from reference TRBV28 and TRBJ2-1): DVKVTQSSRYLVKRTGEKVFLECVQDMDHENMFWYRQDPGLGLRLIYFSYDVKMKEKGDIPEGYSVSREKKERFSLILESASTNQTSMYLCASSPAGGLAGAKLSEQFFGPGTRLTVL.

This sequence joins TRBV4-3 and TRBJ2-1, with 8 bases fitting TRBD2. The CDR3 runs 18 residues. Germline V CDR1 and CDR2: LGHNA, YSLEER. V dropped 1 base and J dropped 7; count of bases not matched to a gene: 15. The CDR3 sequence: CASSQGRGGFFPGNEQFF. CDR3 coding DNA: TGCGCCAGCAGCCAAGGGCGCGGGGGGTTTTTCCCGGGGAATGAGCAGTTCTTC.

The rearrangement joins TRBV28 to TRBJ2-7; no clear D. There are 14 residues in the CDR3. Germline assignment: CDR1 MDHEN and CDR2 SYDVKM. Between the trimmed V and J ends, which lost 6 bases and 4 bases, there was a span of 16 bases. The CDR3 sequence is CASSPHGSLYEQYF. CDR3 sequence (DNA): TGTGCCAGCAGCCCGCATGGTTCTTTATACGAGCAGTACTTC.

This chain joins TRBV7-2 and TRBJ1-2; D unclear. In germline, CDR1 is SGHTA, CDR2 FQGNSA. With 3 bases removed from V and 2 bases from J, the gap between germline ends came to 16 bases. The CDR3 is 16 amino acids. The CDR3 spells CASSFLFVTENYGYTF. The CDR3 bases are TGTGCCAGCAGCTTTCTTTTCGTGACGGAAAACTATGGCTACACCTTC. Complete variable domain (other parts from reference TRBV7-2 and TRBJ1-2): GAGVSQSPSNKVTEKGKDVELRCDPISGHTALYWYRQSLGQGLEFLIYFQGNSAPDKSGLPSDRFSAERTGGSVSTLTIQRTQQEDSAVYLCASSFLFVTENYGYTFGSGTRLTVV.